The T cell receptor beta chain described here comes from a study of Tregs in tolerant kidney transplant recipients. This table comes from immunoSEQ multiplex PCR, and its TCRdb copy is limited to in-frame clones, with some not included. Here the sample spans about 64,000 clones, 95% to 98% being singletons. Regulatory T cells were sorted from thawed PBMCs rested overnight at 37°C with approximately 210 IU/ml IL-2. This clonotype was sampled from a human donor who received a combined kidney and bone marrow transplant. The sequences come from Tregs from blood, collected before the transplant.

In DNA, the CDR3 is TGCGCCAGCAGCCGACTAGGTGTGTACGGCACAGATACGCAGTATTTT. Its translation is CASSRLGVYGTDTQYF. The chain carries TRBV5-1 and TRBJ2-3; a weak D match, TRBD2 (6 bases). This CDR3 region has 16 residues. Per germline, CDR1 SGHRS and CDR2 YFSETQ. V dropped 4 bases and J dropped 1 base, with 16 bases sitting between them.